Each of the 20 T cell receptor beta chains below was sequenced from the same sample in a study of regulatory T cells in long-lasting Graves disease. Time point reported: newly diagnosed GD, antithyroid drugs for less than 3 months. From PBMCs, RNA was extracted and then used to make the TCR library. Combining iRepertoire HTBI primers with Arm-PCR of CDR3 regions, the authors built TCR beta libraries. From the multiplex PCR reads, TCRdb called clonotypes with MiXCR, one entry per CDR3 protein. The repertoire consists of approximately 360,000 distinct CDR3 sequences, with about 11% occurring once and the leading ten covering 18%. This sample also belongs to another study, concerning T cells in Graves' hyperthyroidism and ophthalmopathy.

The sequences come from peripheral blood mononuclear cells (PBMCs), collected at new diagnosis, from a patient treated with antithyroid drugs. All receptors come from a woman aged 18-30 years with Graves disease.

This clonotype was detected only a few times. This rearrangement joins TRBV14 to TRBJ2-1; weak D call: TRBD1 (6 bases). This CDR3 is built from 17 residues. Germline CDR1 SGHDN, CDR2 FVKESK. Trimming removed 0 bases at V and 7 bases at J, with 19 bases between. CDR3 sequence (DNA): TGTGCCAGCAGCCAAGATCCCGAACTTTTCAGGGGAAATGAGCAGTTCTTC. Its translation is CASSQDPELFRGNEQFF.

At least ten counts were recorded for this clonotype. The V call is TRBV20-1, the J call TRBJ2-1; D perhaps matches TRBD1 (5 bases). The CDR3 contains 14 residues. Looked up from germline, CDR1 is DFQATT and CDR2 is SNEGSKA (reference sequence). V lost 0 bases and J lost 7, with 13 bases in between. CDR3 bases: TGCAGTGCTAGAGAACCCAGGGAAGGGAATGAGCAGTTCTTC. This translates into CSAREPREGNEQFF.

As regards this clonotype: This may come from a read error, since a much larger clone is one base off. This sequence joins TRBV6-2 or TRBV6-3 and TRBJ2-7; weak D call: TRBD2 (7 bases). V dropped 7 bases and J dropped 1 base, with 17 bases sitting between them. The germline V gene has CDR1 MNHEY and CDR2 SVGEGT. This CDR3 is 15 amino acids long. The DNA of the CDR3 is TGTGCCAGCAAGAGGGCAGGGGAGGGGTCCTACGAGCAGTACTTC. As protein: CASKRAGEGSYEQYF.

Points on this clonotype: A much larger clone lies one base from this, so it may be a read error. The DNA of the CDR3 is TGTGCCAACAGTAGGACGGCGAATAATTCACCCCTCCACTTT. Translated, it gives CANSRTANNSPLHF. The genes are TRBV27 and TRBJ1-6; unclear D gene. Germline CDR1 reads MNHEY; CDR2 reads SMNVEV (reference sequence). This CDR3 is 14 amino acids long.

The sample holds many counts of this clonotype. This chain links TRBV24-1 with TRBJ2-7; weak D call: TRBD1 (5 bases). Germline V CDR1 and CDR2: KGHDR, SFDVKD. This CDR3 has 15 residues. Deletions cut 4 bases from V and 3 bases from J, with 15 bases between. CDR3 loop: CATSDPGIGNYEQYF. The DNA for the CDR3 is TGTGCCACCAGTGACCCAGGGATTGGGAACTACGAGCAGTACTTC.

This clonotype occurred many times. The rearrangement links TRBV5-1 to TRBJ2-7; no definite D call. The V end lost 0 bases, the J end lost 4 bases, and 8 bases lay between the germline ends. The CDR3 is 13 amino acids. The germline V gene encodes CDR1 SGHRS and CDR2 YFSETQ. Here the CDR3 reads CASSLAESYEQYF. CDR3 coding DNA: TGCGCCAGCAGCTTGGCCGAGTCTTACGAGCAGTACTTC.

The chain links TRBV7-2 to TRBJ2-7, with D perhaps matching TRBD2 (6 bases). The germline gives CDR1 SGHTA, CDR2 FQGNSA. This CDR3 is 14 amino acids long. Trimming removed 0 bases from V and 9 bases from J, with 15 bases in between. The DNA for the CDR3 is TGTGCCAGCAGCTTAGCGGGGGACTGGAGCGGGCAGTACGTC. This encodes CASSLAGDWSGQYV.

This clonotype was seen ten or more times. The V and J genes are TRBV7-3 and TRBJ2-2, with no clear D. This CDR3 has 14 residues. Germline-derived CDR1 and CDR2 are SGHTA and FQGTGA. Trimming pared 5 bases from V and 6 bases from J, leaving 13 bases between. In DNA form, the CDR3 reads TGTGCCAGCAGCCCAAAACGGGTCGCCGGGGAGCTGTTTTTT. This gives the protein CASSPKRVAGELFF.

This clonotype was observed many times. The V call is TRBV20-1, the J call TRBJ2-1; weak D call: TRBD1 (6 bases). The CDR3 is 16 amino acids. Germline-derived CDR1 and CDR2 are DFQATT and SNEGSKA (reference sequence). V lost 3 bases, J lost 12 bases, and 27 bases lay in between. DNA for the CDR3: TGCAGTGCTAGGGCGAGAACCCGGGACACCTTTCGTGGGCAGTTCTTC. Residues: CSARARTRDTFRGQFF.

The sample holds many counts of this clonotype. The CDR3 sequence is CASTQAGARTEAFF. The CDR3 nucleotides are TGTGCCAGCACCCAGGCGGGGGCGAGAACTGAAGCTTTCTTT. The gene calls are TRBV6-1 and TRBJ1-1; maybe TRBD1 (6 bases). V dropped 7 bases and J dropped 5 bases, with 17 bases sitting between them. The CDR3 consists of 14 residues. The germline gives CDR1 MNHNS, CDR2 SASEGT.

Details on this clonotype: With a much larger clone just one base away, this may be a read error. The CDR3 does not end in the conserved phenylalanine or tryptophan, so this is likely a read error. The chain joins TRBV6-1 to TRBJ2-5; D perhaps matches TRBD2 (5 bases). V was clipped by 6 bases and J by 0 bases, with 26 bases between them. This CDR3 has 19 residues. Germline loops: CDR1 MNHNS, CDR2 SASEGT. CDR3 in DNA: TGTGCCAGCAGCTGGCCTCGGGTTTCGTTGCGGGCGTACCAAGAGACCCAGTACCTC. Amino acid sequence: CASSWPRVSLRAYQETQYL.

Details on this clonotype: A much bigger clone sits one base away, suggesting this may be a read error. The rearrangement uses TRBV12-3 or TRBV12-4 and TRBJ1-3; D not certain. This CDR3 contains 12 residues. CDR3 residues: CASSFYGNTTYF. CDR3 DNA sequence: TGTGCCAGCAGTTTTTACGGAAACACCACATATTTT.

This clonotype was seen ten or more times. This chain links TRBV2 with TRBJ2-2, with 10 nucleotides matching TRBD2. This CDR3 has 15 amino acids. The J segment lost 3 bases and the V segment lost 2 bases, leaving 0 bases of the junction unmatched. Germline-derived CDR1 and CDR2 are SNHLY and FYNNEI. CDR3 amino acids: CASSETSGDTGELFF. The CDR3 DNA reads TGTGCCAGCAGTGAAACTAGCGGGGACACCGGGGAGCTGTTTTTT.

This clonotype came up many times. The chain employs TRBV28 and TRBJ2-2; D not resolved. Trimming removed 7 bases from V and 6 bases from J, with 6 bases in between. Per the germline V gene, CDR1 is MDHEN and CDR2 is SYDVKM. The CDR3 has 11 residues. The CDR3 coding sequence is TGTGCCAGCAATGACGCCGGGGAGCTGTTTTTT. It encodes CASNDAGELFF.

This clonotype was counted ten times or more. This rearrangement joins TRBV29-1 to TRBJ2-3; D may be TRBD2 (6 bases). The CDR3 extends over 14 amino acids. CDR1 and CDR2 from the germline V gene are SQVTM and ANQGSEA. Trimming cost V 4 bases and J 2 bases, with 13 bases left between them. CDR3 region: CSVGPGLHTDTQYF. As DNA, the CDR3 is TGCAGCGTTGGACCGGGACTTCACACAGATACGCAGTATTTT.

In this sample, this clonotype turned up many times. The chain joins TRBV7-2 to TRBJ2-2; the match to TRBD2 covers 9 bases. This CDR3 is 17 amino acids long. The ends lost 5 bases at V and 4 bases at J; junction bases unmatched: 11. The V gene's germline CDR1 is SGHTA and CDR2 FQGNSA. CDR3 DNA: TGTGCCAGCAGCCGGGGTGAGGCGGGAGGGCCCACCGGGGAGCTGTTTTTT. Translated, it gives CASSRGEAGGPTGELFF.

This clonotype was seen many times. The chain joins TRBV2 to TRBJ2-5; weak D call: TRBD1 (6 bases). Germline values: CDR1 SNHLY, CDR2 FYNNEI. The length of the CDR3 is 14 residues. The V and J ends lost 5 bases and 4 bases respectively, with 14 bases between them. The CDR3 sequence: CASSLITGLETQYF. The CDR3 DNA is TGTGCCAGCAGTTTAATTACAGGGTTAGAGACCCAGTACTTC. The whole variable domain, remainder taken from reference TRBV2 and TRBJ2-5, is EPEVTQTPSHQVTQMGQEVILRCVPISNHLYFYWYRQILGQKVEFLVSFYNNEISEKSEIFDDQFSVERPDGSNFTLKIRSTKLEDSAMYFCASSLITGLETQYFGPGTRLLVL.

This clonotype was counted many times. This rearrangement joins TRBV20-1 to TRBJ2-7; the D gene is possibly TRBD1 (5 bases). Germline lookup yields CDR1 DFQATT and CDR2 SNEGSKA (reference sequence). Trimming cost V 5 bases and J 1 base, with 18 bases left between them. The CDR3 covers 15 residues. The chain's CDR3 is CSAQPWKSGSYEQYF. In DNA form, the CDR3 reads TGCAGTGCTCAACCGTGGAAGTCAGGGTCCTACGAGCAGTACTTC.

In nucleotides, the CDR3 is TGTGCCAGTAGTATTGCTTTCGGAGGGCCGTACGAGCAGTACTTC. It specifies CASSIAFGGPYEQYF. The rearrangement links TRBV19 to TRBJ2-7; a weak D match, TRBD2 (6 bases). The CDR3 is made up of 15 amino acids. The germline V gene has CDR1 LNHDA and CDR2 SQIVND (reference sequence). Trimming left V 3 bases short and J 4 bases short, with 16 bases between.

Details on this clonotype: The junction shows a germline mismatch at one end, possibly a read error. The CDR3 sequence: CASSWDRGTGAFF. CDR3 nucleotide sequence: TGTGCCAGCAGTTGGGACAGAGGCACTGGAGCTTTCTTT. V gene TRBV6-2 or TRBV6-3 combines with J gene TRBJ1-1, with 7 bases fitting TRBD1. The CDR3 is made up of 13 amino acids. Germline values: CDR1 MNHEY, CDR2 SVGEGT.